This T cell receptor (beta chain) is drawn from a study of blood T cell repertoires in COVID-19. Study overall: Donors in the United States, Italy and Spain gave samples during acute or convalescent COVID-19. From T cells, B-cell-depleted T cells, or PBMCs came the material, which was cDNA or gDNA.

The protocol was immunoSEQ multiplex PCR, while the TCRdb copy is restricted to in-frame clones and leaves out a portion. Among fewer than 70,000 clones listed, 70% to 90% were seen once. The CDR3 is 15 amino acids. The V end was cut by 8 bases, the J end by 0 bases, with 14 bases between. Germline CDR1 and CDR2: SNHLY and FYNNEI. This TCR derives from a woman aged 70 to 79 with active COVID-19. The chain recombines TRBV2 with TRBJ1-5; a possible D gene is TRBD1 (6 bases). The sequencing input was peripheral blood. The DNA of the CDR3 is TGTGCCAGCGCCGCGGGGGGGGCTAGCAATCAGCCCCAGCATTTT. This gives the protein CASAAGGASNQPQHF.